This TCR beta chain emerged from a study of shared clonotypes between healthy human individuals. Study-wide points: Sharing across four donors was highest in naive CD4 (roughly 5%) and lowest in memory CD8 (approximately 0.4%).

As to this clone: No antigen is known for it.

The CDR3 sequence is 15 residues long. The V end was cut by 5 bases, the J end by 5 bases, with 16 bases between. Germline V lookup: CDR1 MGHRA, CDR2 YSYEKL. Produced via immunoSEQ multiplex PCR; TCRdb's table is partial and in-frame only. This table holds nearly 1 million clones, approximately 80% found once. Sequenced input: memory CD4+ T cells sorted from blood. Subset described: CD45RA-negative fraction. The chain couples TRBV4-1 to TRBJ1-5; D is uncertain. This receptor was taken from a young man in good health. The CDR3 is CASSSGFGWHQPQHF. The CDR3 bases are TGCGCCAGCAGCTCAGGTTTCGGCTGGCATCAGCCCCAGCATTTT.